The T cell receptor beta chain under discussion was sequenced for a study of cytomegalovirus exposure and HLA in healthy donors. Study in general: Drawn from HLA-typed donors, some 80 million unique TCRs were held in an early data release.

Each of the donors was a healthy bone marrow donor. CDR1 is SNHLY, CDR2 FYNNEI, per germline. The CDR3 has 14 amino acids. V lost 4 bases to trimming and J lost 7 bases; unmatched junction nucleotides: 9. With 60 Vbeta and 13 Jbeta primers, the PCR was carried out. Here immunoSEQ multiplex PCR was the method, and the copy in TCRdb shows in-frame clones only, minus some. The data show about 98,000 clones, roughly two thirds seen once. Comments on this clone: Its antigen is undetermined. Other DNA sequences in this sample translate to the same CDR3.

Whole-study results and caveats: By a later analysis, the bulk of CMV-associated TCR beta chains appeared HLA-restricted. The study put some 160 TCR beta chains on its list as cytomegalovirus-associated.

The sequence derives from a man aged 50 to 60 in good health and CMV-seronegative. The material sequenced was PBMCs. The genes are TRBV2 and TRBJ1-1; 7 bases map to TRBD1. In DNA, the CDR3 is TGTGCCAGCAGTGGGAGTGGGGACAGCAGTGAAGCTTTCTTT. This codes for CASSGSGDSSEAFF. Filled out from reference TRBV2 and TRBJ1-1, the complete variable domain reads EPEVTQTPSHQVTQMGQEVILRCVPISNHLYFYWYRQILGQKVEFLVSFYNNEISEKSEIFDDQFSVERPDGSNFTLKIRSTKLEDSAMYFCASSGSGDSSEAFFGQGTRLTVV.